Shown below are 20 T cell receptor beta chains from a single sample sequenced in a study of OX40 agonist ivuxolimab in advanced cancers. Clones were sequenced by immunoSEQ multiplex PCR, and TCRdb holds only the in-frame ones, with some missing. The data show just over 80,000 clones, about nine tenths seen once. The material was CD4+ or CD8+ T cells sorted from blood, obtained in a trial of the OX40 agonist ivuxolimab. These receptors were taken from an adult with an advanced solid tumor such as melanoma, head and neck, liver or kidney cancer.

V is TRBV7-9 and J is TRBJ1-3, with 10 bases that match TRBD1. CDR3 size: 18 residues. V lost 3 bases and J lost 0; bases outside the gene matches: 8. Germline V gene lookup returns CDR1 SEHNR and CDR2 FQNEAQ (reference sequence). The CDR3: CASSFQTGGLRSGNTIYF. In DNA form, the CDR3 reads TGTGCCAGCAGCTTTCAGACAGGGGGCCTGCGCTCTGGAAACACCATATATTTT.

The V call is TRBV2, the J call TRBJ1-3; 9 bases agree with TRBD1. V dropped 8 bases and J dropped 7; count of bases not matched to a gene: 9. The CDR3 extends over 14 amino acids. The germline CDR1 and CDR2 sequences are SNHLY and FYNNEI. The CDR3 DNA is TGTGCCAGCGGTCCCGGGACAGGGCGGAACACCATATATTTT. Translated: CASGPGTGRNTIYF.

Only one count was recorded for this clone. The chain recombines TRBV14 with TRBJ2-3; maybe TRBD2 (5 bases). V lost 4 bases, J lost 2 bases, and 16 bases lay in between. Looked up from germline, CDR1 is SGHDN and CDR2 is FVKESK. CDR3 length: 16 amino acids. CDR3 sequence (DNA): TGTGCCAGCAGCCTCGAAGCGCGGGTATCCACAGATACGCAGTATTTT. It yields the protein CASSLEARVSTDTQYF.

The chain employs TRBV7-2 and TRBJ2-7, with TRBD2 identical over 9 bases. The CDR3 runs 15 residues. Germline V CDR1 and CDR2: SGHTA, FQGNSA. V shed 5 bases and J 2 bases; nucleotides not matched to a gene: 7. The CDR3 coding sequence is TGTGCCAGCAGCCAACGTAGCGGGAGAACCTACGAGCAGTACTTC. This encodes CASSQRSGRTYEQYF.

CDR3 residues: CASSLARGQKPQHF. The CDR3 DNA reads TGTGCCAGCAGCTTAGCGCGGGGCCAGAAGCCCCAGCATTTT. V usage is TRBV7-3 and J usage is TRBJ1-5, with D maybe TRBD1 (5 bases). The CDR3 contains 14 residues. Deletions cut 2 bases from V and 8 bases from J, with 13 bases between. Germline loops: CDR1 SGHTA, CDR2 FQGTGA.

This chain links TRBV29-1 with TRBJ1-2; 9 nucleotides agree with TRBD1. The trim removed 7 bases at V and 2 bases at J, leaving 5 bases unmatched. Germline lookup yields CDR1 SQVTM and CDR2 ANQGSEA. There are 13 residues in the CDR3. CDR3 sequence reads: CSGRQGGNYGYTF. For the CDR3, the DNA is TGCAGCGGAAGACAGGGGGGAAACTATGGCTACACCTTC.

The genes are TRBV6-5 and TRBJ1-2, with D maybe TRBD1 (5 bases). The germline CDR1 and CDR2 sequences are MNHEY and SVGAGI. This CDR3 is built from 13 residues. Trimming stripped 7 bases from V and 1 base from J, with 10 bases between. The CDR3 DNA reads as TGTGCCAGCATGAGGGACGGTAACTATGGCTACACCTTC. This encodes CASMRDGNYGYTF.

This chain links TRBV5-6 with TRBJ1-2, with a weak D call TRBD1 (6 bases). The CDR3 sequence is 14 residues long. The V end lost 6 bases, the J end lost 3 bases, and 15 bases lay between the germline ends. The germline V gene encodes CDR1 SGHDT and CDR2 YYEEEE. This chain's CDR3 is CASTQGRVDYGYTF. CDR3 nucleotide sequence: TGTGCCAGCACCCAGGGGCGCGTCGACTATGGCTACACCTTC.

V gene TRBV6-5 combines with J gene TRBJ2-3, with TRBD1 matching over 7 bases. The CDR3 sequence is 16 residues long. V dropped 2 bases and J dropped 2; count of bases not matched to a gene: 7. Germline V CDR1 and CDR2: MNHEY, SVGAGI. CDR3 sequence reads: CASSYTRDSYTDTQYF. In DNA, the CDR3 is TGTGCCAGCAGTTACACCCGGGACAGCTACACAGATACGCAGTATTTT.

The genes are TRBV27 and TRBJ2-5; maybe TRBD2 (6 bases). This CDR3 is built from 13 residues. Per the germline V gene, CDR1 is MNHEY and CDR2 is SMNVEV (reference sequence). Trimming took 4 bases from V and 2 from J, leaving 8 bases between them. CDR3 bases: TGTGCCAGCAGTTGGAGGGAGCAAGAGACCCAGTACTTC. This codes for CASSWREQETQYF.

The CDR3 sequence is CASRRGSNTGELFF. For the CDR3, the DNA is TGTGCCAGTAGGAGGGGGTCGAACACCGGGGAGCTGTTTTTT. This rearrangement joins TRBV19 to TRBJ2-2; D might be TRBD1 (6 bases). Trimming shortened V by 6 bases and J by 0 bases, and 8 bases separated the two germline ends. The CDR3 covers 14 residues. From germline, CDR1 is LNHDA and CDR2 SQIVND (reference sequence).

The chain couples TRBV4-3 to TRBJ2-5; TRBD1 aligns across 7 bases. From germline, CDR1 is LGHNA and CDR2 YSLEER. The CDR3 is made up of 13 amino acids. V lost 4 bases and J lost 2; bases outside the gene matches: 1. CDR3 region: CASSLGQQETQYF. The CDR3 DNA sequence: TGCGCCAGCAGCCTGGGACAGCAAGAGACCCAGTACTTC.

The rearrangement joins TRBV14 to TRBJ1-3; D not resolved. The CDR3 length is 14 residues. Trimming took off 5 bases at V and 9 bases at J, with 17 bases between the two ends. CDR1 SGHDN and CDR2 FVKESK come from the germline V gene. DNA for the CDR3: TGTGCCAGCAGCTCCGATTTCGGGCGATTCACCATATATTTT. Translating it yields CASSSDFGRFTIYF.

This clone was found once. The chain couples TRBV2 to TRBJ2-2; 7 bases align to TRBD2. Germline V gene lookup returns CDR1 SNHLY and CDR2 FYNNEI. This CDR3 is 15 amino acids long. Unmatched junction bases numbered 2, after V lost 3 bases and J lost 1 base. The chain's CDR3 is CASSESGKNTGELFF. As DNA, the CDR3 is TGTGCCAGCAGTGAGAGCGGGAAGAACACCGGGGAGCTGTTTTTT.

The chain joins TRBV13 to TRBJ1-2; 10 positions agree with TRBD1. Germline trimming cut 5 bases from V and 5 bases from J; bases unmatched to any gene: 5. CDR1 and CDR2 (germline): PRHDT, FYEKMQ (reference sequence). CDR3 length: 14 residues. CDR3 protein: CASSRTGGDYGYTF. The CDR3 DNA reads as TGTGCCAGCAGCAGGACAGGGGGAGATTATGGCTACACCTTC.

This clone was found a few times. The chain recombines TRBV28 with TRBJ1-2; 9 nucleotides align to TRBD1. The CDR3 length is 14 residues. The trim removed 2 bases at V and 8 bases at J, leaving 6 bases unmatched. CDR1 is MDHEN and CDR2 is SYDVKM in the germline V gene. The CDR3 DNA sequence: TGTGCCAGCAGTTTACGGGACAGGGCGGACGGCTACACCTTC. This codes for CASSLRDRADGYTF.

The V call is TRBV19, the J call TRBJ2-1; D is ambiguous. CDR3 length equals 11 residues. V gave up 3 bases and J gave up 6 bases, with 3 bases separating them. Germline values: CDR1 LNHDA, CDR2 SQIVND (reference sequence). CDR3 sequence (DNA): TGTGCCAGTAGTATTCTCAATGAGCAGTTCTTC. It translates to CASSILNEQFF. Complete variable domain (other parts from reference TRBV19 and TRBJ2-1): DGGITQSPKYLFRKEGQNVTLSCEQNLNHDAMYWYRQDPGQGLRLIYYSQIVNDFQKGDIAEGYSVSREKKESFPLTVTSAQKNPTAFYLCASSILNEQFFGPGTRLTVL.

V gene TRBV5-5 combines with J gene TRBJ1-2; the D is unclear. Germline V lookup: CDR1 SGHKS, CDR2 YYEKEE (reference sequence). Between the trimmed V and J ends, which lost 0 bases and 4 bases, there was a span of 16 bases. This CDR3 contains 16 residues. CDR3 bases: TGTGCCAGCAGCTTGGCTTGGGCGACGAATCTCTATGGCTACACCTTC. Translated, it gives CASSLAWATNLYGYTF.

This chain joins TRBV10-2 and TRBJ2-7; 8 bases align to TRBD1. Looked up from germline, CDR1 is WSHSY and CDR2 is SAAADI. After removal of 4 bases from V and 2 bases from J, the junction contained 4 bases not matched to a gene. CDR3 size: 14 residues. CDR3 nucleotide sequence: TGCGCCAGCAGTGGGGACAGGACCACCTACGAGCAGTACGTC. It specifies CASSGDRTTYEQYV.

On this clone: Compared with germline, one end of the junction differs, possibly owing to a read error. The chain recombines TRBV4-1 with TRBJ2-1, with D unclear. The CDR3 is 14 residues long. Germline V gene lookup returns CDR1 MGHRA and CDR2 YSYEKL. CDR3 in DNA: TGCACCAGCAGCCAAGCTATGGGGTACAATGAGCAGTTCTTC. Protein product: CTSSQAMGYNEQFF.